This is a list of T cell receptor beta chains from one sample in a study of T cells after posttransplantation cyclophosphamide. Some clones are missing from TCRdb's copy, which holds only in-frame ones; the method was immunoSEQ multiplex PCR. Observed in the sample are 36,000 or so clones, none of them singletons. The sample consisted of PBMCs. The receptors shown here come from a girl aged 10 to 17 in good health, CMV-negative, and a related stem cell transplant donor. CDR3s include the opening cysteine and the closing phenylalanine or tryptophan. The order of the fields is CDR3 protein, clone size, V gene, J gene, CDR3 length. The size of a clone is reported for some rows only, either as once, few or many, or as a class for expanded clones.

CDR3 protein: CASRGGTGSRYEQYF; clone size: NA; V gene: TRBV28; J gene: TRBJ2-7; CDR3 length: 15
CDR3 protein: CASSQEDTSSYEQYF; clone size: few; V gene: TRBV14; J gene: TRBJ2-7; CDR3 length: 15
CDR3 protein: CASPFSYPGTGRNEKLFF; clone size: many; V gene: TRBV5-1; J gene: TRBJ1-4; CDR3 length: 18
CDR3 protein: CASSMYRGDTQYF; clone size: many; V gene: TRBV19; J gene: TRBJ2-3; CDR3 length: 13
CDR3 protein: CASSLPSGLAMSETQYF; clone size: many; V gene: TRBV7-6; J gene: TRBJ2-5; CDR3 length: 17
CDR3 protein: CASSHIRTENNYGYTF; clone size: many; V gene: TRBV5-8; J gene: TRBJ1-2; CDR3 length: 16
CDR3 protein: CASSLGTSLGSNEQFF; clone size: NA; V gene: TRBV13; J gene: TRBJ2-1; CDR3 length: 16
CDR3 protein: CASSQSRRSNIQYF; clone size: many; V gene: TRBV4-3; J gene: TRBJ2-4; CDR3 length: 14
CDR3 protein: CASSKQGKSNEKLFF; clone size: many; V gene: TRBV7-9; J gene: TRBJ1-4; CDR3 length: 15
CDR3 protein: CASSPLAGGLYEQFF; clone size: few; V gene: TRBV28; J gene: TRBJ2-1; CDR3 length: 15
CDR3 protein: CASSLVGGGLLQETQYF; clone size: many; V gene: TRBV7-9; J gene: TRBJ2-5; CDR3 length: 17
CDR3 protein: CASSMRAGGADYGYTF; clone size: NA; V gene: TRBV19; J gene: TRBJ1-2; CDR3 length: 16
CDR3 protein: CASSRDRRDTGELFF; clone size: many; V gene: TRBV7-2; J gene: TRBJ2-2; CDR3 length: 15
CDR3 protein: CASSPSSGRGNEQFF; clone size: many; V gene: TRBV18; J gene: TRBJ2-1; CDR3 length: 15
CDR3 protein: CASSRVSGQLQETQYF; clone size: many; V gene: TRBV19; J gene: TRBJ2-5; CDR3 length: 16
CDR3 protein: CASSPTSGRAYEQYF; clone size: many; V gene: TRBV11-2; J gene: TRBJ2-7; CDR3 length: 15
CDR3 protein: CSVLKTEAFF; clone size: many; V gene: TRBV20-1; J gene: TRBJ1-1; CDR3 length: 10
CDR3 protein: CASSWALAGVERSKGYEQYF; clone size: few; V gene: TRBV28; J gene: NA; CDR3 length: 20
CDR3 protein: CASSLVAANYGYTF; clone size: NA; V gene: TRBV7-2; J gene: TRBJ1-2; CDR3 length: 14
CDR3 protein: CASKLTGGIGYTF; clone size: many; V gene: TRBV28; J gene: TRBJ1-2; CDR3 length: 13
CDR3 protein: CASSLGRGTYNEQFF; clone size: NA; V gene: TRBV7-3; J gene: TRBJ2-1; CDR3 length: 15
CDR3 protein: CASSNSEEDREETQYF; clone size: NA; V gene: TRBV21-1; J gene: TRBJ2-5; CDR3 length: 16
CDR3 protein: CASSPAGGGYSGNTIYF; clone size: few; V gene: TRBV28; J gene: TRBJ1-3; CDR3 length: 17
CDR3 protein: CASSQVASGAYNEQFF; clone size: NA; V gene: TRBV4-2; J gene: TRBJ2-1; CDR3 length: 16
CDR3 protein: CASSTGKGNTGELFF; clone size: many; V gene: TRBV19; J gene: TRBJ2-2; CDR3 length: 15
CDR3 protein: CASSLEGARTEAFF; clone size: NA; V gene: TRBV27; J gene: TRBJ1-1; CDR3 length: 14
CDR3 protein: CAISESHPAGGNEQFF; clone size: many; V gene: TRBV10-3; J gene: TRBJ2-1; CDR3 length: 16
CDR3 protein: CASSFLAGKRTDTQYF; clone size: few; V gene: TRBV7-6; J gene: TRBJ2-3; CDR3 length: 16
CDR3 protein: CASSESGTVRTQYF; clone size: many; V gene: TRBV10-1; J gene: TRBJ2-5; CDR3 length: 14
CDR3 protein: CASSYRQGGREKLFF; clone size: many; V gene: TRBV6-6; J gene: TRBJ1-4; CDR3 length: 15
CDR3 protein: CASSLYQGEGYTF; clone size: many; V gene: TRBV28; J gene: TRBJ1-2; CDR3 length: 13
CDR3 protein: CAPQGSYEQYF; clone size: few; V gene: TRBV11-3; J gene: NA; CDR3 length: 11
CDR3 protein: CACPTSVPTYEQYF; clone size: NA; V gene: TRBV30; J gene: TRBJ2-7; CDR3 length: 14
CDR3 protein: CASSLASGGYNEQFF; clone size: many; V gene: TRBV5-1; J gene: TRBJ2-1; CDR3 length: 15
CDR3 protein: CASSRAENQPQHF; clone size: many; V gene: TRBV18; J gene: TRBJ1-5; CDR3 length: 13
CDR3 protein: CASSESRAGVGSPLHF; clone size: few; V gene: TRBV10-2; J gene: TRBJ1-6; CDR3 length: 16
CDR3 protein: CSVRLAENTEAFF; clone size: many; V gene: TRBV29-1; J gene: TRBJ1-1; CDR3 length: 13
CDR3 protein: CASSRASKGELFF; clone size: NA; V gene: TRBV2; J gene: TRBJ2-2; CDR3 length: 13
CDR3 protein: CASSPRQGAGRVEQYF; clone size: many; V gene: TRBV7-9; J gene: TRBJ2-7; CDR3 length: 16
CDR3 protein: CASSLLPGQTYEQYF; clone size: many; V gene: TRBV7-7; J gene: TRBJ2-7; CDR3 length: 15
CDR3 protein: CASSWGLAGAGIETQYF; clone size: many; V gene: TRBV5-6; J gene: TRBJ2-5; CDR3 length: 17
CDR3 protein: CASSLASRGLRQGAKNIQYF; clone size: few; V gene: TRBV7-3; J gene: TRBJ2-4; CDR3 length: 20
CDR3 protein: CSVAFGQGVYEQYF; clone size: few; V gene: TRBV29-1; J gene: TRBJ2-7; CDR3 length: 14
CDR3 protein: CASSFGLAAYNEQFF; clone size: NA; V gene: TRBV27; J gene: TRBJ2-1; CDR3 length: 15
CDR3 protein: CASTIQGALGNTIYF; clone size: many; V gene: TRBV19; J gene: TRBJ1-3; CDR3 length: 15
CDR3 protein: CASSQDSALRGEKLFF; clone size: many; V gene: TRBV4-1; J gene: TRBJ1-4; CDR3 length: 16